The following is a T cell receptor beta chain sequence with its context. The antigen remains unidentified. The protocol was immunoSEQ multiplex PCR, while the TCRdb copy is restricted to in-frame clones and leaves out a portion. The repertoire has about 120,000 clones, 75% to 95% of them found once; the top ten carry 5.4%. Per germline, CDR1 LGHDT and CDR2 YNNKEL (reference sequence). Between the trimmed V and J ends, which lost 0 bases and 5 bases, there was a span of 7 bases. The CDR3 totals 13 residues. This record belongs to a study of T cell responses to AZD1222 COVID-19 vaccine. Study observations and caveats: Once two AZD1222 doses were given, Spike-specific TCR breadth and depth went up. At baseline, seropositivity was found in only six or seven AZD1222 recipients. It should be noted that donors were predominantly white British and more often female, and clonal diversity was possibly underestimated. The reported proportion of spike-specific TCRs targeting unmutated variant regions was nearly half.

The chain links TRBV3-1 (or the pseudogene TRBV3-2) to TRBJ1-2; no firm D call. The source was peripheral blood, collected on day 0 of AZD1222 vaccination. The clonotype originates from an adult in good health. CDR3 nucleotides: TGTGCCAGCAGCCAAGAGATCCCATATGGCTACACCTTC. Its translation is CASSQEIPYGYTF.